This TCR beta chain is drawn from a study of technical replicates of blood from four donors. Data came from immunoSEQ multiplex PCR; TCRdb stores just in-frame clones and leaves some out. There are 87,000 or so clones in the sample; approximately 95% occur only once, and around 0.3% lies in the top ten. CDR3 size: 14 residues. V lost 6 bases to trimming and J lost 5 bases, with 15 bases between them. Germline V CDR1 and CDR2: ENHRY, SYGVKD. The source of this sequence is a human donor in good health. Sequenced material: T cells isolated from PBMCs. This sequence joins TRBV10-3 and TRBJ2-3; D remains ambiguous. The CDR3 sequence: CAISLTPRLDTQYF. CDR3 DNA sequence: TGTGCCATCAGCTTGACTCCTAGACTAGATACGCAGTATTTT.